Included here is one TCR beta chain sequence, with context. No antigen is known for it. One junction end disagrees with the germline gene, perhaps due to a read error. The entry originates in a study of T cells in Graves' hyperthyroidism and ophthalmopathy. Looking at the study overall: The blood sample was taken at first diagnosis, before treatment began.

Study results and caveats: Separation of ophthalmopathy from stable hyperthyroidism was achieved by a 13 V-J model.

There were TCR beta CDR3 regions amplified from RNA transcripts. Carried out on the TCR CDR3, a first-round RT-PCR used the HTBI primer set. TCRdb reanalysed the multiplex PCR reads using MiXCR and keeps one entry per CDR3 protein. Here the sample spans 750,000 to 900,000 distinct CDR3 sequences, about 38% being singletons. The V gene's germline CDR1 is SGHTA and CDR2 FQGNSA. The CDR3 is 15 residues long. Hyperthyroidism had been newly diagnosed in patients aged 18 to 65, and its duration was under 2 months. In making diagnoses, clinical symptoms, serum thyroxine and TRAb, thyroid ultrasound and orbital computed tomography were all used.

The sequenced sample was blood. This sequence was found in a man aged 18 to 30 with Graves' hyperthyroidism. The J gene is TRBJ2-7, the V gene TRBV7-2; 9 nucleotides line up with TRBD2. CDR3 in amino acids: CASSSVAGGDYEQYF. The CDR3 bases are TGTGCTAGCAGCTCAGTCGCGGGAGGGGACTACGAGCAGTACTTC.